This T cell receptor beta chain was recovered during a study of naive and memory T cell subsets. This clonotype was counted between two and nine times. Antigen specificity is unknown. Points from the study as a whole: There was no ground truth to check naive and memory subset results. Between naive and memory subsets, TCR abundance power law exponents differed.

The beta constant-region primer was an equimolar mix of two oligonucleotides covering TRBC1 and TRBC2. A 12-nucleotide UMI and the SP2 primer were added to the cDNA 3' end by oligonucleotide ligation. TCRdb independently ran MiXCR on the UMI-ligation and nested PCR reads; one entry per CDR3 protein. The sample contains 19,000 or so distinct CDR3 sequences, 9.5% to 12% of which appear only once. The germline V and J ends were trimmed by 0 bases and 5 bases, with 13 bases remaining between them. This CDR3 has 15 residues. Germline CDR1 and CDR2: MGHRA and YSYEKL. Four subsets defined by CD45RA and CD27 were sorted after CD3, CD4, CD8 and live/dead staining.

Material for sequencing was central memory CD8+ T cells from blood. This TCR derives from a human donor in good health. The rearrangement joins TRBV4-1 to TRBJ2-5; no firm D call. The CDR3 is CASSQEVRRSETQYF. The CDR3 DNA sequence: TGCGCCAGCAGCCAAGAAGTTCGTCGCAGTGAGACCCAGTACTTC.